This TCR beta chain comes out of a study of CD8+ T cells in alopecia areata. Study context: Female C3H/HeJ recipients aged about 6-11 weeks got skin from C3H/HeJ graft donors aged roughly 6-13 months that had spontaneous alopecia. Study-level findings and limits: Affected scalp, especially in alopecia totalis/universalis, had a higher clonality than normal scalp did.

This clone was picked up a small number of times. Its target is not known. Mouse names are used for the genes. The read halts 4 residues ahead of the CDR3 end, with the missing end drawn from the germline J gene. The same CDR3 also results from other DNA sequences found in this sample. The sequencing template was cDNA reverse transcribed from extracted RNA. Data came from immunoSEQ multiplex PCR; TCRdb stores just in-frame clones and leaves some out. The specimen has over 100,000 clones, none found just once. CDR1 and CDR2 from the germline V gene are NSQYPW and LRSPGD (reference sequence). V lost 2 bases and J 4 bases, leaving 5 bases between the germline ends. The CDR3 has 12 amino acids.

Source material: lesional skin. This rearrangement joins TRBV1 to TRBJ1-2, with D possibly TRBD1 on 5 matching bases. The source is a C3H/HeJ mouse with alopecia areata. The strain's MHC haplotype is H2-k. The DNA read from the CDR3 is TGCACCTGCAGTGCAACAGGCTCC. Protein product: CTCSATGS. The CDR3 as a whole reads CTCSATGSDYTF.